The 15 T cell receptor beta chains given below trace back to one sample, sequenced in a study of blood T cell repertoires in COVID-19. The method was immunoSEQ multiplex PCR; TCRdb's version includes in-frame clones alone and lacks a portion of them. The sample comprises about 190,000 clones, about 88% of which are singletons, and roughly 6.2% rests with the top ten. Sequencing was carried out using peripheral blood. The receptor source for this set is a middle-aged woman who had recovered from COVID-19.

The rearrangement links TRBV5-6 to TRBJ1-6, with 10 bases matching TRBD1. Trimming cost V 4 bases and J 11 bases; bases outside gene matches: 9. The germline V gene has CDR1 SGHDT and CDR2 YYEEEE. The CDR3 sequence is 15 residues long. The CDR3 loop is CASSVTGQGNPPLHF. DNA of the CDR3: TGTGCCAGCAGCGTCACGGGACAGGGGAATCCACCCCTCCACTTT.

The J gene is TRBJ2-3, the V gene TRBV7-9; TRBD2 matches at 8 bases. CDR1 and CDR2 from the germline V gene are SEHNR and FQNEAQ (reference sequence). V shed 3 bases, J shed 4 bases, and the junction held 9 bases outside the gene matches. The length of the CDR3 is 16 residues. The CDR3 DNA follows: TGTGCCAGCAGCTTGTCAGCGGGAGTTAGGGCAGATACGCAGTATTTT. It is translated as CASSLSAGVRADTQYF. The full variable domain, with the rest looked up from reference TRBV7-9 and TRBJ2-3, is DTGVSQNPRHKITKRGQNVTFRCDPISEHNRLYWYRQTLGQGPEFLTYFQNEAQLEKSRLLSDRFSAERPKGSFSTLEIQRTEQGDSAMYLCASSLSAGVRADTQYFGPGTRLTVL.

This clone was picked up a small number of times. This chain joins TRBV3-1 (or the pseudogene TRBV3-2) and TRBJ1-5; a weak D match, TRBD1 (5 bases). From germline, CDR1 is LGHDT and CDR2 YNNKEL (reference sequence). There are 17 residues in the CDR3. Trimming removed 4 bases at V and 2 bases at J, with 18 bases between. CDR3 sequence: CASSPSERRGGNQPQHF. The CDR3 nucleotides read TGTGCCAGCAGCCCCTCAGAAAGGAGGGGTGGCAATCAGCCCCAGCATTTT.

The rearrangement links TRBV10-3 to TRBJ1-1; TRBD1 agrees at 8 bases. Germline assignment: CDR1 ENHRY and CDR2 SYGVKD. The CDR3 has 14 amino acids. With V trimmed by 2 bases and J by 6 bases, 5 bases remained unmatched. The CDR3 nucleotides read TGTGCCATCAGTGAGCGGACAGGGAGCGCTGAAGCTTTCTTT. Translated: CAISERTGSAEAFF.

Here the CDR3 DNA reads TGTGCCAGCAGTATACAGGGGGCGGATAATTCACCCCTCCACTTT. Protein sequence: CASSIQGADNSPLHF. The chain carries TRBV6-5 and TRBJ1-6; 9 bases are a match to TRBD1. The CDR3 is 15 residues long. V gave up 5 bases and J gave up 5 bases; unmatched junction bases: 4. CDR1 is MNHEY, CDR2 SVGAGI, per germline.

This clone was seen just once. This chain's CDR3 is CASSLGQGLTGELFF. CDR3 coding DNA: TGTGCCAGCAGTCTCGGACAGGGGTTAACCGGGGAGCTGTTTTTT. The gene calls are TRBV27 and TRBJ2-2; TRBD1 agrees at 9 bases. The CDR3 covers 15 residues. With 5 bases clipped from V and 5 bases from J, the junction kept 6 bases outside the gene matches. CDR1 and CDR2 (germline): MNHEY, SMNVEV (reference sequence).

This rearrangement joins TRBV6-5 to TRBJ2-2; 9 bases are a match to TRBD2. Per the germline V gene, CDR1 is MNHEY and CDR2 is SVGAGI. The CDR3 contains 15 residues. V shed 0 bases, J shed 5 bases, and the junction held 1 base outside the gene matches. The CDR3 nucleotides read TGTGCCAGCAGTTACTCGACTAGCGGTACCGGGGAGCTGTTTTTT. Translation: CASSYSTSGTGELFF.

This rearrangement joins TRBV7-2 to TRBJ1-5, with D hard to call. The CDR3 extends over 15 amino acids. V was cut by 0 bases and J by 3 bases, with 9 bases left in between. Per the germline V gene, CDR1 is SGHTA and CDR2 is FQGNSA. In DNA form, the CDR3 reads TGTGCCAGCAGCTTAGCGTTCGGGGACAATCAGCCCCAGCATTTT. Translated: CASSLAFGDNQPQHF.

A few counts support this clone. The chain carries TRBV11-2 and TRBJ1-5; D possibly corresponds to TRBD1 (5 bases). Germline CDR1 SGHAT, CDR2 FQNNGV. Trimming shortened V by 5 bases and J by 7 bases, and 12 bases separated the two germline ends. This CDR3 has 13 residues. The DNA for the CDR3 is TGTGCCAGCAGCCCCGGGGGACGACAGCCCCAGCATTTT. Translation gives CASSPGGRQPQHF.

The CDR3 DNA reads TGCGCCAGCAGCTTGGGTCGGGGGGCAGAGACCCAGTACTTC. Residues: CASSLGRGAETQYF. V gene TRBV5-1 combines with J gene TRBJ2-5; D might be TRBD2 (7 bases). From germline, CDR1 is SGHRS and CDR2 YFSETQ. V lost 0 bases to trimming and J lost 4 bases, with 10 bases between them. This CDR3 spans 14 amino acids.

The genes are TRBV27 and TRBJ2-1, with 9 bases matching TRBD1. V was clipped by 5 bases and J by 4 bases; unmatched bases: 6. The CDR3 extends over 15 amino acids. Germline V gene data show CDR1 as MNHEY and CDR2 as SMNVEV (reference sequence). DNA for the CDR3: TGTGCCAGCAGTAAACAGGGGGCGCGATACAATGAGCAGTTCTTC. Amino acids: CASSKQGARYNEQFF.

The CDR3 loop reads CASSKDRVGIQYF. Written as DNA, the CDR3 is TGTGCCAGCAGCAAGGACAGGGTTGGAATTCAGTACTTC. The genes are TRBV2 and TRBJ2-4, with 8 positions matching TRBD1. The CDR3 loop spans 13 amino acids. Germline V gives CDR1 SNHLY, CDR2 FYNNEI. V lost 6 bases and J lost 10; bases outside the gene matches: 8.

The chain joins TRBV7-6 to TRBJ1-5; 9 positions agree with TRBD1. J lost 6 bases, V lost 5 bases, and 11 bases had no gene match. CDR3 length equals 16 residues. Germline V CDR1 and CDR2: SGHVS, FNYEAQ. The CDR3 region is CASSPAPGQGPQPQHF. In DNA form, the CDR3 reads TGTGCCAGCAGCCCCGCTCCTGGACAGGGGCCTCAGCCCCAGCATTTT.

The V and J genes are TRBV28 and TRBJ1-4, with 8 bases that match TRBD1. The CDR3 covers 14 residues. Germline V gives CDR1 MDHEN, CDR2 SYDVKM. V dropped 3 bases and J dropped 7; count of bases not matched to a gene: 4. For the CDR3, the DNA is TGTGCCAGCAGTTTCGGCAGGGGGCTTGAAAAACTGTTTTTT. Protein: CASSFGRGLEKLFF.

The genes are TRBV19 and TRBJ1-6; 9 positions match TRBD1. Germline-derived CDR1 and CDR2 are LNHDA and SQIVND (reference sequence). CDR3 length: 15 amino acids. V lost 3 bases and J lost 9; bases outside the gene matches: 6. CDR3 bases: TGTGCCAGTAGTATTGGGGACAGGGATACTTCACCCCTCCACTTT. This gives the protein CASSIGDRDTSPLHF.